One T cell receptor beta chain is described in this entry. The CDR3 covers 17 residues. Trimming removed 4 bases from V and 2 bases from J; junction bases left unmatched: 11. Germline loops: CDR1 LNHDA, CDR2 SQIVND (reference sequence). Clones were sequenced by immunoSEQ multiplex PCR, and TCRdb holds only the in-frame ones, with some missing. The sample lists roughly 100,000 clones, roughly 80% occurring once. This record belongs to a study of blood T cell repertoires in COVID-19. V gene TRBV19 combines with J gene TRBJ2-5, with 9 bases that match TRBD1. Source material: peripheral blood. This receptor was identified in a woman older than 75 with acute or convalescent COVID-19. CDR3 sequence (DNA): TGTGCCAGTAGTACCTTCGGACAGGGGAAGGTGCAAGAGACCCAGTACTTC. This translates into CASSTFGQGKVQETQYF. The full variable domain, with the rest looked up from reference TRBV19 and TRBJ2-5, is DGGITQSPKYLFRKEGQNVTLSCEQNLNHDAMYWYRQDPGQGLRLIYYSQIVNDFQKGDIAEGYSVSREKKESFPLTVTSAQKNPTAFYLCASSTFGQGKVQETQYFGPGTRLLVL.